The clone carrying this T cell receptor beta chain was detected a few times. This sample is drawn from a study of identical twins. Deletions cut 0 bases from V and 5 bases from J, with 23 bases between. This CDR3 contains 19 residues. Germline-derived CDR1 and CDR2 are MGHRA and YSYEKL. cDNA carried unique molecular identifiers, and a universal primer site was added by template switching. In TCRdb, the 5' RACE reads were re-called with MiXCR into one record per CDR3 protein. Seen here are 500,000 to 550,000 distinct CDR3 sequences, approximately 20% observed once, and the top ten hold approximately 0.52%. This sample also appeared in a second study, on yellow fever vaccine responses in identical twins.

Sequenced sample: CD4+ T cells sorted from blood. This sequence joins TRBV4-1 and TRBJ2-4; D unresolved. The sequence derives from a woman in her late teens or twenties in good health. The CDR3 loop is CASSQDPRVSPVGQNIQYF. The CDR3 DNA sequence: TGCGCCAGCAGCCAAGATCCTCGTGTAAGCCCGGTCGGCCAAAACATTCAGTACTTC.